The TCR beta chain under discussion was sequenced for a study of T cell responses to AZD1222 COVID-19 vaccine. Germline CDR1 is ENHRY and CDR2 is SYGVKD. The CDR3 covers 14 residues. The trim removed 10 bases at V and 4 bases at J, leaving 10 bases unmatched. The count of this clone is one. Its antigen is unknown. Study-wide results and caveats: The donors showed a predominance of white British ancestry and of females, with possible underestimation of clonal diversity. Seropositive AZD1222 recipients at baseline numbered only five or six.

Some clones are missing from TCRdb's copy, which holds only in-frame ones; the method was immunoSEQ multiplex PCR. The data show about 110,000 clones, approximately 90% seen once. This TCR was sampled from an adult in good health. The chain employs TRBV10-3 and TRBJ2-1; the match to TRBD1 covers 7 bases. Sequencing used peripheral blood, obtained on day 0 of AZD1222 vaccination. The CDR3 nucleotides read TGTGCCACGGCGGGTCGACAGGGTTACAATGAGCAGTTCTTC. It specifies CATAGRQGYNEQFF.